These T cell receptor beta chains were read from a single sample in a study of regulatory T cells in long-lasting Graves disease. TCRdb redid the calling of the multiplex PCR reads with MiXCR, one entry per CDR3 protein. Of almost 450,000 distinct CDR3 sequences listed, around 17% were seen once; the top ten hold around a tenth. The same data also went into a second study, on T cells in Graves' hyperthyroidism and ophthalmopathy.

The sample in question was peripheral blood mononuclear cells (PBMCs), obtained at new diagnosis, from a patient treated with antithyroid drugs. The receptors were gathered from a woman aged 30 to 39 with Graves disease. The CDR3 runs from the conserved cysteine through the conserved F or W. The order of the fields is clone size, D gene, V gene, J gene, CDR3 protein, CDR3 DNA. A D gene is named only where the DNA matches it firmly. Clone size appears in some rows only: once, few, many, or a class for an expanded clone.

many	.	TRBV2	TRBJ2-3	CASSRETDTDTQYF	TGTGCCAGCAGCCGGGAGACGGACACAGATACGCAATATTTT
many	TRBD2	TRBV28	TRBJ2-7	CASSLGGAGGNEQYF	TGTGCCAGCAGCCTAGGCGGAGCGGGAGGAAACGAGCAGTACTTC
.	.	TRBV7-2	TRBJ2-7	CASSSFFRDYEQYF	TGTGCCAGCAGCTCCTTTTTCAGAGACTACGAGCAGTACTTC
many	TRBD2	TRBV3-1	TRBJ2-1	CASSQGLAGVNEQFF	TGTGCCAGCAGCCAGGGACTAGCGGGAGTTAATGAGCAGTTCTTC
many	.	TRBV30	TRBJ1-1	CAWSVEAYPEAFF	TGTGCCTGGAGTGTAGAGGCTTATCCTGAAGCTTTCTTT
many	.	TRBV7-2	TRBJ1-1	CASSRGSSNTEAFF	TGTGCCAGCAGCCGGGGCAGCAGTAACACTGAAGCTTTCTTT
few	TRBD2	TRBV9	TRBJ2-1	CASSVGGRAYNEQFF	TGTGCCAGCAGCGTAGGGGGGAGGGCCTACAATGAGCAGTTCTTC
many	TRBD1	TRBV28	TRBJ2-7	CASSSGGPSYEQYF	TGTGCCAGCAGCTCAGGGGGACCCTCCTACGAGCAGTACTTC
many	TRBD1	TRBV13	TRBJ2-2	CASRLRRGFYTGELFF	TGTGCCAGCAGGCTTCGCAGGGGGTTCTACACCGGGGAGCTGTTTTTT
many	TRBD2	TRBV7-3	TRBJ2-3	CASSCGGDSTDTQYF	TGTGCCAGCAGCTGCGGGGGGGACAGCACAGATACGCAGTATTTT
many	.	TRBV7-2	TRBJ2-1	CASTLRGWNNEQFF	TGTGCCAGCACCCTACGTGGGTGGAACAATGAGCAGTTCTTC
many	.	TRBV11-1	TRBJ2-1	CASSDWGGLSYNEQFF	TGTGCCAGCAGCGACTGGGGGGGGCTTTCCTACAATGAGCAGTTCTTC
many	.	TRBV7-2	TRBJ2-7	CASSSTPGSSYEQYF	TGTGCCAGCAGCTCAACTCCAGGGTCCTCCTACGAGCAGTACTTC
many	.	TRBV11-2	TRBJ1-2	CASSYTRTASNYGYTF	TGTGCCAGCAGCTACACCCGGACAGCCTCTAACTATGGCTACACCTTC
few	.	TRBV4-3	TRBJ1-4	CASSQVTENEKLFF	TGCGCCAGCAGCCAAGTCACGGAGAATGAAAAACTGTTTTTT
many	.	TRBV5-5	TRBJ2-2	CASSCSGELFF	TGTGCCAGCAGCTGCTCGGGGGAGCTGTTTTTT
few	.	TRBV4-3	TRBJ1-1	CASSHLGTEAFF	TGCGCCAGCAGCCACCTAGGCACTGAAGCTTTCTTT
many	TRBD2	TRBV29-1	TRBJ2-3	CSVGLAGGRTDTQYF	TGCAGCGTTGGCCTAGCGGGAGGAAGAACAGATACGCAGTATTTT
.	.	TRBV12-3/TRBV12-4	TRBJ2-2	CASSPDGATGELFF	TGTGCCAGCAGCCCCGACGGGGCCACCGGGGAGCTGTTTTTT
few	.	TRBV9	TRBJ2-5	CASSVGADQETQYF	TGTGCCAGCAGCGTAGGGGCAGACCAAGAGACCCAGTACTTC
many	.	TRBV3-1	TRBJ2-4	CASSQGGGLLAKNIQYF	TGTGCCAGCAGCCAAGGGGGAGGACTCTTAGCCAAAAACATTCAGTACTTC